A selection of T cell receptor beta chains follows, all from one sample in a study of blood T cell repertoires in COVID-19. Sequencing used immunoSEQ multiplex PCR; TCRdb keeps in-frame clones, though not all of them. The repertoire holds about 33,000 clones, with 65% to 90% as singletons. Sequenced: peripheral blood. These receptors were obtained from an elderly woman with active or convalescent COVID-19. CDR3s include the opening cysteine and the closing phenylalanine or tryptophan. Fields, in order: D gene, V gene, J gene, clone size, CDR3 protein, CDR3 DNA. A D gene is named only where the DNA matches it firmly. The size entry is marked missing in some rows and otherwise reads once, few, many or a size class.

TRBD1	TRBV3-1/TRBV3-2	TRBJ2-1	once	CASSQRTGKDNEQFF	TGTGCCAGCAGCCAACGGACAGGGAAAGACAATGAGCAGTTCTTC
NA	TRBV20-1	TRBJ1-4	NA	CSATDEANEKLFF	TGCAGTGCTACTGACGAGGCTAATGAAAAACTGTTTTTT
TRBD1	TRBV6-6	TRBJ1-4	NA	CASRPDRAANEKLFF	TGTGCCAGCAGACCCGACAGGGCGGCTAATGAAAAACTGTTTTTT
NA	TRBV9	TRBJ2-3	NA	CASSVVSGLLGGTDTQYF	TGTGCCAGCAGCGTAGTTAGCGGCCTCTTGGGAGGCACAGATACGCAGTATTTT
TRBD1	TRBV7-3	TRBJ2-1	NA	CASSPPGQHRDEQFF	TGTGCCAGCAGCCCGCCGGGACAGCATCGAGATGAGCAGTTCTTC
TRBD1	TRBV4-1	TRBJ1-1	NA	CASSQTGKNTEAFF	TGCGCCAGCAGCCAGACAGGGAAAAACACTGAAGCTTTCTTT
NA	TRBV7-9	TRBJ2-1	NA	CASSFRETVNEQFF	TGTGCCAGCAGCTTTCGGGAGACAGTCAATGAGCAGTTCTTC
NA	TRBV6-5	TRBJ2-7	NA	CASRRNWESTEQYF	TGTGCCAGCAGGCGCAATTGGGAGTCCACGGAGCAGTACTTC
NA	TRBV5-1	TRBJ2-1	NA	CASRSYSGSYNEQFF	TGCGCCAGCAGATCCTACTCGGGGTCCTACAATGAGCAGTTCTTC
NA	TRBV28	TRBJ2-7	NA	CASTGLNYYEQYF	TGTGCCAGTACGGGACTCAACTACTACGAGCAGTACTTC
NA	TRBV10-3	TRBJ1-1	NA	CAISESDRNTEAFF	TGTGCCATCAGTGAGTCGGACAGGAACACTGAAGCTTTCTTT
NA	TRBV6-4	TRBJ1-2	NA	CASSDSSSRKGYTF	TGTGCCAGCAGTGACTCGTCCTCGAGGAAGGGCTACACCTTC
NA	TRBV27	TRBJ2-1	NA	CASTPGGVGNNEQFF	TGTGCCAGCACCCCGGGCGGGGTAGGGAACAATGAGCAGTTCTTC
TRBD1	TRBV19	TRBJ1-2	NA	CASSIPTGEGYTF	TGTGCCAGTAGTATCCCGACAGGGGAGGGCTACACCTTC
TRBD1	TRBV6-6	TRBJ1-6	few	CASIQGQDSSPLHF	TGTGCCAGCATTCAAGGACAGGATTCTTCACCCCTCCACTTT
NA	TRBV7-8	TRBJ2-7	NA	CASSQWPRGSYEQYF	TGTGCCAGCAGCCAGTGGCCTAGGGGCTCCTACGAGCAGTACTTC
NA	TRBV7-2	TRBJ1-6	once	CASSLGGTNSPLHF	TGTGCCAGCAGCTTAGGGGGCACAAATTCACCCCTCCACTTT
NA	TRBV19	TRBJ1-1	NA	CASSVERQTEAFF	TGTGCCAGTAGTGTGGAAAGACAGACTGAAGCTTTCTTT
TRBD2	TRBV2	TRBJ2-1	NA	CASSEAGGPINEQFF	TGTGCCAGCAGTGAAGCGGGAGGGCCGATCAATGAGCAGTTCTTC
NA	TRBV6-1	TRBJ1-5	NA	CASSEGGYSNQPQHF	TGTGCCAGCAGTGAAGGCGGATATAGCAATCAGCCCCAGCATTTT
NA	TRBV27	TRBJ1-4	NA	CASSLSYGNEKLFF	TGTGCCAGCAGTTTATCGTACGGTAATGAAAAACTGTTTTTT
NA	TRBV3-1/TRBV3-2	TRBJ1-4	few	CASSQSVPTNEKLFF	TGTGCCAGCAGCCAAAGCGTCCCAACTAATGAAAAACTGTTTTTT
NA	TRBV27	TRBJ1-2	NA	CASSFLGSREGYTF	TGTGCCAGCAGTTTCCTCGGCAGCCGGGAGGGCTACACCTTC
NA	TRBV10-3	TRBJ1-1	NA	CAIRGNTEAFF	TGTGCCATCCGCGGTAACACTGAAGCTTTCTTT
TRBD2	TRBV7-8	TRBJ2-7	NA	CASSSILAASSYEQYF	TGTGCCAGCAGCAGCATACTAGCGGCGAGCTCCTACGAGCAGTACTTC
NA	TRBV2	TRBJ2-5	once	CASSEGRQGRQETQYF	TGTGCCAGCAGTGAAGGACGACAAGGCCGACAGGAGACCCAGTACTTC
NA	TRBV24-1	TRBJ2-2	NA	CATSTTGGANTGELFF	TGTGCCACCAGTACAACAGGGGGGGCGAACACCGGGGAGCTGTTTTTT
NA	TRBV28	TRBJ1-5	NA	CASWRRGNQPQHF	TGTGCCAGCTGGCGTCGGGGCAATCAGCCCCAGCATTTT
TRBD1	TRBV7-8	TRBJ2-1	NA	CASSPHPTGANEQFF	TGTGCCAGCAGCCCCCACCCGACAGGGGCTAATGAGCAGTTCTTC
TRBD1	TRBV3-1/TRBV3-2	TRBJ1-4	NA	CASSQGNRDSNEKLFF	TGTGCCAGCAGCCAAGGGAATCGGGACAGTAATGAAAAACTGTTTTTT
TRBD2	TRBV7-3	TRBJ2-1	once	CAGGLAGLRNYNEQFF	TGTGCCGGGGGACTAGCGGGACTCCGAAATTACAATGAGCAGTTCTTC
NA	TRBV6-1	TRBJ2-7	NA	CASSERGAGGIYEQYF	TGTGCCAGCAGTGAAAGGGGAGCAGGGGGGATATACGAGCAGTACTTC
NA	TRBV2	TRBJ1-1	few	CASRNTGEAFF	TGTGCCAGCAGAAATACAGGGGAAGCTTTCTTT
TRBD2	TRBV11-3	TRBJ2-1	few	CASSFGGREGLLFF	TGTGCCAGCAGCTTTGGTGGGAGGGAAGGTCTTTTGTTCTTC
NA	TRBV2	TRBJ2-2	NA	CASQRLPNTGELFF	TGTGCCAGCCAGAGACTCCCGAACACCGGGGAGCTGTTTTTT
TRBD2	TRBV3-1/TRBV3-2	TRBJ2-7	NA	CASSQGTLAGSYF	TGTGCCAGCAGCCAAGGAACCCTAGCGGGATCGTACTTC
TRBD1	TRBV7-8	TRBJ2-7	NA	CASSLASRTGLSEQYF	TGTGCCAGCAGCTTAGCGTCCCGGACAGGGTTGTCCGAGCAGTACTTC
TRBD1	TRBV7-6	TRBJ1-3	NA	CASSLGSGQGGNTIYF	TGTGCCAGCAGCTTAGGTTCGGGACAGGGGGGAAACACCATATATTTT
NA	TRBV7-8	TRBJ2-3	NA	CASSLGRDTQYF	TGTGCCAGCAGCTTAGGTCGGGATACGCAGTATTTT
NA	TRBV10-3	TRBJ1-3	NA	CAISAVGDSGNTIYF	TGTGCCATCAGTGCGGTCGGGGACTCTGGAAACACCATATATTTT
NA	TRBV4-1	TRBJ1-6	NA	CASSQVRAGQKNSPLHF	TGCGCCAGCAGCCAAGTTCGCGCCGGACAGAAGAATTCACCCCTCCACTTT
TRBD1	TRBV14	TRBJ1-4	NA	CASSQNTGTVNEKLFF	TGTGCCAGCAGCCAAAATACCGGGACAGTAAATGAAAAACTGTTTTTT
TRBD1	TRBV7-8	TRBJ2-2	NA	CASSRGTGANTGELFF	TGTGCCAGCAGCCGAGGGACAGGAGCGAACACCGGGGAGCTGTTTTTT
NA	TRBV27	TRBJ1-2	NA	CASSRQGSVGYTF	TGTGCCAGCAGTCGCCAGGGGTCGGTTGGCTACACCTTC
NA	TRBV9	TRBJ2-1	NA	CASSVSGSSYNEQFF	TGTGCCAGCAGCGTTAGCGGAAGCTCCTACAATGAGCAGTTCTTC
NA	TRBV21-1	TRBJ2-2	NA	CASSTPDRALTGELFF	TGTGCCAGCAGCACCCCCGACAGGGCATTAACCGGGGAGCTGTTTTTT
NA	TRBV6-4	TRBJ1-5	NA	CASSAGKYGQPQHF	TGTGCCAGCAGTGCAGGGAAATACGGTCAGCCCCAGCATTTT
TRBD1	TRBV11-2	TRBJ2-1	NA	CASSLYRGVYNEQFF	TGTGCCAGCAGCTTATACAGGGGGGTTTACAATGAGCAGTTCTTC
TRBD1	TRBV7-2	TRBJ2-7	NA	CASSLGTAASYEQYF	TGTGCCAGCAGCCTGGGGACAGCCGCTTCCTACGAGCAGTACTTC
NA	TRBV9	TRBJ2-2	NA	CASSSQAGTNTGELFF	TGTGCCAGCAGCTCCCAGGCAGGAACGAACACCGGGGAGCTGTTTTTT
TRBD1	TRBV9	TRBJ1-2	NA	CASSGQGRHGYTF	TGTGCCAGCAGCGGACAGGGAAGACATGGCTACACCTTC
NA	TRBV6-5	TRBJ1-4	NA	CASSYSAGEHEKLFF	TGTGCCAGCAGTTACTCGGCAGGGGAGCATGAAAAACTGTTTTTT
NA	TRBV5-1	TRBJ1-3	NA	CASSNSDNSGNTIYF	TGCGCCAGCAGCAATAGCGACAACTCTGGAAACACCATATATTTT
TRBD2	TRBV2	TRBJ2-7	NA	CASSRLAGSYEQYF	TGTGCCAGCAGTAGGTTAGCGGGTAGCTACGAGCAGTACTTC
TRBD1	TRBV28	TRBJ1-4	NA	CASSPGTGYEKLFF	TGTGCCAGCAGCCCCGGGACAGGTTATGAAAAACTGTTTTTT
NA	TRBV28	TRBJ1-1	NA	CATRPPAAGRTEAFF	TGTGCCACCCGCCCCCCCGCGGCAGGGCGCACTGAAGCTTTCTTT
NA	TRBV3-1/TRBV3-2	TRBJ1-4	NA	CASSAPGQTNEKLFF	TGTGCCAGCAGCGCCCCAGGGCAGACTAATGAAAAACTGTTTTTT
NA	TRBV19	TRBJ1-1	NA	CASSIAIGLEAFF	TGTGCCAGTAGTATAGCGATAGGACTTGAAGCTTTCTTT
TRBD1	TRBV9	TRBJ2-2	NA	CASSVGSGTGARELFF	TGTGCCAGCAGCGTAGGTTCGGGGACAGGGGCCCGGGAGCTGTTTTTT